This is a list of T cell receptor beta chains from one sample in a study of blood T cell repertoires in COVID-19. TCRdb's table, derived via immunoSEQ multiplex PCR, lists solely in-frame clones and lacks some. The sample has around 100,000 clones, roughly 80% seen once. Sample: peripheral blood. The receptors come from an elderly man with COVID-19, enrolled during active disease. The CDR3 runs from the conserved cysteine through the conserved F or W. The order of the fields is V gene, D gene, J gene, clone size, CDR3 protein, CDR3 DNA. D genes are given only for firm matches. Some rows have no size entry. The others give once, few or many, or a class for an expanded clone.

V gene: TRBV7-6; D gene: -; J gene: TRBJ2-7; clone size: -; CDR3 protein: CASSLGEFVYEQYF; CDR3 DNA: TGTGCCAGCAGCTTAGGGGAGTTTGTATACGAGCAGTACTTC
V gene: TRBV19; D gene: TRBD1; J gene: TRBJ1-6; clone size: -; CDR3 protein: CASSTDRGSPLHF; CDR3 DNA: TGTGCCAGTAGTACGGACAGGGGTTCACCCCTCCACTTT
V gene: TRBV6-1; D gene: -; J gene: TRBJ1-5; clone size: -; CDR3 protein: CASSEARGGSSNQPQHF; CDR3 DNA: TGTGCCAGCAGTGAAGCGCGGGGGGGATCAAGCAATCAGCCCCAGCATTTT
V gene: TRBV9; D gene: TRBD2; J gene: TRBJ2-7; clone size: -; CDR3 protein: CASSRFGAGISYEQYF; CDR3 DNA: TGTGCCAGCAGTCGCTTTGGAGCGGGGATCTCCTACGAGCAGTACTTC
V gene: TRBV11-3; D gene: -; J gene: TRBJ2-1; clone size: -; CDR3 protein: CASSVGLGGGEQFF; CDR3 DNA: TGTGCCAGCAGCGTTGGACTTGGCGGCGGTGAGCAGTTCTTC
V gene: TRBV11-2; D gene: TRBD1; J gene: TRBJ1-3; clone size: few; CDR3 protein: CASSANTGTGSGNTIYF; CDR3 DNA: TGTGCCAGCAGCGCCAACACCGGGACAGGGTCTGGAAACACCATATATTTT
V gene: TRBV2; D gene: -; J gene: TRBJ1-5; clone size: -; CDR3 protein: CASMSRAGDQPQHF; CDR3 DNA: TGTGCCAGCATGAGCCGTGCAGGGGATCAGCCCCAGCATTTT
V gene: TRBV7-8; D gene: -; J gene: TRBJ1-2; clone size: -; CDR3 protein: CASSLGTVDLHYGYTF; CDR3 DNA: TGTGCCAGCAGCTTAGGGACAGTGGACCTCCACTATGGCTACACCTTC
V gene: TRBV6-1; D gene: TRBD1; J gene: TRBJ1-3; clone size: few; CDR3 protein: CASSEHRGGNTIYF; CDR3 DNA: TGTGCCAGCAGTGAACACAGGGGTGGAAACACCATATATTTT
V gene: TRBV2; D gene: -; J gene: TRBJ2-2; clone size: -; CDR3 protein: CASSEVRGAPNTGELFF; CDR3 DNA: TGTGCCAGCAGTGAAGTCAGGGGGGCACCGAACACCGGGGAGCTGTTTTTT
V gene: TRBV30; D gene: TRBD1; J gene: TRBJ1-6; clone size: -; CDR3 protein: CAWSAGTGGISPLHF; CDR3 DNA: TGTGCCTGGAGTGCAGGGACAGGGGGCATTTCACCCCTCCACTTT
V gene: TRBV27; D gene: TRBD1; J gene: TRBJ1-3; clone size: -; CDR3 protein: CASSSRTGSGNTIYF; CDR3 DNA: TGTGCCAGCAGTTCCAGGACAGGGTCTGGAAACACCATATATTTT
V gene: TRBV19; D gene: TRBD1; J gene: TRBJ1-5; clone size: few; CDR3 protein: CASGPGQGAGFSNQPQHF; CDR3 DNA: TGTGCCAGTGGTCCGGGACAGGGGGCTGGGTTTAGCAATCAGCCCCAGCATTTT
V gene: TRBV5-1; D gene: TRBD1; J gene: TRBJ1-4; clone size: -; CDR3 protein: CASRPGTGVEKLFF; CDR3 DNA: TGCGCCAGCAGACCCGGGACAGGGGTTGAAAAACTGTTTTTT
V gene: TRBV6-5; D gene: -; J gene: TRBJ1-2; clone size: -; CDR3 protein: CASTTGTIYGYTF; CDR3 DNA: TGTGCCAGTACCACCGGGACAATCTATGGCTACACCTTC
V gene: TRBV10-3; D gene: TRBD1; J gene: TRBJ2-2; clone size: few; CDR3 protein: CAIGQGNTGELFF; CDR3 DNA: TGTGCCATCGGACAGGGGAACACCGGGGAGCTGTTTTTT
V gene: TRBV7-3; D gene: TRBD1; J gene: TRBJ1-1; clone size: -; CDR3 protein: CASSSTGTGNTEAFF; CDR3 DNA: TGTGCCAGCAGCAGCACCGGGACAGGGAACACTGAAGCTTTCTTT
V gene: TRBV9; D gene: TRBD1; J gene: TRBJ2-1; clone size: -; CDR3 protein: CASSVGGQGPHREQFF; CDR3 DNA: TGTGCCAGCAGCGTAGGCGGACAGGGGCCACATCGGGAGCAGTTCTTC
V gene: TRBV10-3; D gene: TRBD2; J gene: TRBJ2-4; clone size: -; CDR3 protein: CAISVAGDVAKNIQYF; CDR3 DNA: TGTGCCATCAGTGTGGCGGGAGATGTAGCCAAAAACATTCAGTACTTC
V gene: TRBV27; D gene: TRBD1; J gene: TRBJ1-2; clone size: once; CDR3 protein: CASRGLRTGHLGGYTF; CDR3 DNA: TGTGCCAGCAGGGGGCTCCGGACAGGGCACCTAGGTGGCTACACCTTC
V gene: TRBV4-3; D gene: -; J gene: TRBJ1-2; clone size: -; CDR3 protein: CASSLDRSSNYGYTF; CDR3 DNA: TGCGCCAGCAGCCTCGACAGGTCGTCTAACTATGGCTACACCTTC
V gene: TRBV19; D gene: -; J gene: TRBJ1-6; clone size: -; CDR3 protein: CASSISSGPNSPLHF; CDR3 DNA: TGTGCCAGTAGTATTTCTTCAGGGCCTAATTCACCCCTCCACTTT
V gene: TRBV5-6; D gene: TRBD2; J gene: TRBJ2-1; clone size: -; CDR3 protein: CASSFEGGSSYNEQFF; CDR3 DNA: TGTGCCAGCAGCTTCGAGGGAGGGAGCTCCTACAATGAGCAGTTCTTC
V gene: TRBV4-3; D gene: -; J gene: TRBJ2-2; clone size: -; CDR3 protein: CASSLRGEGGFGELFF; CDR3 DNA: TGCGCCAGCAGCCTCAGGGGGGAAGGGGGTTTCGGGGAGCTGTTTTTT
V gene: TRBV11-2; D gene: -; J gene: TRBJ2-7; clone size: -; CDR3 protein: CASSSDSTFYEQYF; CDR3 DNA: TGTGCCAGCAGCTCCGACAGTACTTTTTACGAGCAGTACTTC
V gene: TRBV11-3; D gene: TRBD2; J gene: TRBJ2-1; clone size: -; CDR3 protein: CASSVGTNNEQFF; CDR3 DNA: TGTGCCAGCAGCGTCGGGACTAACAATGAGCAGTTCTTC
V gene: TRBV10-3; D gene: -; J gene: TRBJ2-5; clone size: -; CDR3 protein: CAISDGQGETQYF; CDR3 DNA: TGTGCCATCAGTGATGGTCAGGGGGAGACCCAGTACTTC
V gene: TRBV19; D gene: TRBD1; J gene: TRBJ2-7; clone size: -; CDR3 protein: CASSPGQGRYEQYF; CDR3 DNA: TGTGCCAGTAGTCCCGGACAGGGCCGCTACGAGCAGTACTTC
V gene: TRBV7-2; D gene: TRBD1; J gene: TRBJ1-6; clone size: -; CDR3 protein: CASSLVGGQGSLSPLHF; CDR3 DNA: TGTGCCAGCAGCTTAGTCGGGGGACAGGGAAGTCTTTCACCCCTCCACTTT